These 23 T cell receptor beta chains came from one sample sequenced in a study of T cells in women clearing cervical HPV infection. Sequencing used immunoSEQ multiplex PCR; TCRdb keeps in-frame clones, though not all of them. The ten most abundant clones cover 1.5% to 2% of a sample with 36,000 or so clones. Sequenced: blood buffy coat. The source is a woman aged 18 to 75 with a cervical HPV16 infection that either progressed to CIN3+ or cleared (not recorded which).

A remark on this clone: The sequence runs out 3 residues before the end of the CDR3; the remainder is reconstructed from the germline J gene. This chain joins TRBV20-1 and TRBJ1-2; 7 nucleotides match TRBD1. Germline trimming cut 0 bases from V and 4 bases from J; bases unmatched to any gene: 5. Germline V gives CDR1 DFQATT, CDR2 SNEGSKA (reference sequence). The length of the CDR3 is 14 residues. CDR3 region: CSAREGRGTYGYTF. CDR3 DNA, as far as it was read: TGCAGTGCTAGAGAGGGCAGGGGGACCTATGGC.

On this clone itself: Read coverage stops 3 residues before the CDR3 terminus; the germline J gene supplies the remainder. V gene TRBV20-1 combines with J gene TRBJ2-4, with D tentatively TRBD2 (6 bases). From germline, CDR1 is DFQATT and CDR2 SNEGSKA (reference sequence). The CDR3 is 14 amino acids. The chain's CDR3 is CSANPQVMDYGQYF. CDR3 DNA (partial): TGCAGTGCTAACCCCCAAGTCATGGACTATGGT.

About this clone: The CDR3 end lies 3 residues beyond the end of the read and is filled in from the germline J gene. This chain uses TRBV19 with TRBJ1-2; 7 bases agree with TRBD1. The CDR3 is made up of 14 amino acids. V trimming: 5 bases; J trimming: 6 bases; junction bases outside the gene matches: 9. The germline V gene has CDR1 LNHDA and CDR2 SQIVND (reference sequence). CDR3 bases read: TGTGCCAGTAGTGCCGTGACAGGGAAGAATGGC. Translated, it gives CASSAVTGKNG. The complete CDR3 sequence is CASSAVTGKNGYTF.

Of note for this clone: The sequence runs out 3 residues before the end of the CDR3; the remainder is reconstructed from the germline J gene. V gene TRBV7-9 combines with J gene TRBJ2-7; weak D call: TRBD1 (5 bases). From germline, CDR1 is SEHNR and CDR2 FQNEAQ (reference sequence). The V and J ends lost 4 bases and 5 bases respectively, with 12 bases between them. There are 13 residues in the CDR3. This CDR3 reads CASSSTQGDEQYF. Incomplete CDR3 DNA: TGTGCCAGCAGCTCCACCCAGGGCGACGAG.

About this clone itself: The read stops 3 residues short of the end of the CDR3; the missing end is completed from the germline J gene. The chain combines TRBV7-2 with TRBJ1-1, with TRBD1 identical over 8 bases. CDR3 length: 14 amino acids. Germline V gene lookup returns CDR1 SGHTA and CDR2 FQGNSA. The ends lost 4 bases at V and 5 bases at J; junction bases unmatched: 6. The CDR3 spells CASSSQGAWTEAFF. The CDR3 DNA, read in part, is TGTGCCAGCAGCTCGCAGGGGGCATGGACTGAA.

As concerns this clone: The read ends 3 residues before the CDR3 terminus; that terminus is restored from the germline J gene. V is TRBV19 and J is TRBJ1-2; 11 positions agree with TRBD1. This CDR3 has 15 amino acids. The germline CDR1 and CDR2 sequences are LNHDA and SQIVND (reference sequence). The sequenced CDR3 bases are TGTGCCAGTATTGGGACAGGGGGATCGTTTGTAGGC. It yields the protein CASIGTGGSFVG. The entire CDR3 protein reads CASIGTGGSFVGYTF.

A note on this clone: The sequence runs out 3 residues before the end of the CDR3; the remainder is reconstructed from the germline J gene. The rearrangement uses TRBV7-2 and TRBJ2-2; D might be TRBD1 (6 bases). Germline V gives CDR1 SGHTA, CDR2 FQGNSA. The CDR3 spans 14 residues. CDR3 in amino acids: CASSLVGAGEKLFF. CDR3 bases read: TGTGCCAGCAGCTTAGTGGGGGCGGGTGAAAAG.

Points on this clone: A read error may account for a junction end that differs from germline. The missing CDR3 end, 3 residues past where the read stops, is filled in from the germline J gene. This chain joins TRBV4-2 and TRBJ2-7, with 13 bases that match TRBD2. Germline loops: CDR1 LGHNA, CDR2 YNFKEQ. The CDR3 has 18 residues. The CDR3 DNA, read in part, is TGCGCCAGCAGCCAAGCCCTGACTAGCGGGGGGCCTTCCTACGAG. Its translation: CASSQALTSGGPSYE. The full CDR3 is CASSQALTSGGPSYEQYF.

Regarding this clone: The CDR3 end lies 3 residues beyond the end of the read and is filled in from the germline J gene. The chain couples TRBV7-9 to TRBJ2-4; a weak D match, TRBD1 (6 bases). Between the trimmed V and J ends, which lost 1 base and 3 bases, there was a span of 10 bases. Germline values: CDR1 SEHNR, CDR2 FQNEAQ (reference sequence). The CDR3 is 15 amino acids. This chain's CDR3 is CASSLGGHHKNIQYF. The sequenced part of the CDR3 DNA is TGTGCCAGCAGCTTAGGGGGACACCACAAAAACATT.

Concerning this clone itself: Read sequence stops 3 residues before the CDR3 end, and the germline J gene provides the missing end. V is TRBV16 and J is TRBJ2-6, with unresolved D. CDR3 size: 16 residues. V dropped 2 bases and J dropped 4 bases, with 12 bases sitting between them. CDR1 is KGHSY, CDR2 FQNENV, per germline. The CDR3 protein is CASSQIKGPGANVLTF. The CDR3 DNA, read in part, is TGTGCCAGCAGCCAAATTAAAGGGCCCGGGGCCAACGTC. The full variable domain, rest sourced from reference TRBV16 and TRBJ2-6, is GEEVAQTPKHLVRGEGQKAKLYCAPIKGHSYVFWYQQVLKNEFKFLISFQNENVFDETGMPKERFSAKCLPNSPCSLEIQATKLEDSAVYFCASSQIKGPGANVLTFGAGSRLTVL.

As for this clone: The CDR3 end is not reached by the read, which stops 3 residues before it; the germline J gene fills it in. This chain joins TRBV5-5 and TRBJ2-1, with unresolved D. Germline CDR1 is SGHKS and CDR2 is YYEKEE (reference sequence). V lost 4 bases to trimming and J lost 8 bases, with 13 bases between them. The CDR3 has 13 amino acids. This chain's CDR3 is CASSPTPLYEQFF. The covered CDR3 bases are TGTGCCAGCAGCCCCACTCCCTTGTATGAG.

With regard to this clone: The read falls 3 residues short of the CDR3 end, and the missing part is taken from the germline J gene. This chain uses TRBV6-2 or TRBV6-3 with TRBJ1-2, with D possibly TRBD1 on 5 matching bases. The CDR3 runs to 12 residues. Looked up from germline, CDR1 is MNHEY and CDR2 is SVGEGT. Partial CDR3 DNA: TGTGCCAGCAGTCGTCCGGACAATACC. Translation: CASSRPDNT. The whole CDR3 reads CASSRPDNTYTF.

Concerning this clone itself: Coverage ceases 3 residues before the CDR3 finishes, and the germline J gene fills in the end. The rearrangement uses TRBV6-1 and TRBJ1-1; D call uncertain. Germline assignment: CDR1 MNHNS and CDR2 SASEGT. V gave up 2 bases and J gave up 5 bases, with 12 bases separating them. CDR3 length: 14 amino acids. CDR3 bases read: TGTGCCAGCAGTGAAAGGTTGGCTCTGACTGAA. This sequence encodes CASSERLALTE. The entire CDR3 protein is CASSERLALTEAFF.

As for this clone: The read gets to within 3 residues of the CDR3 end, and the germline J gene fills in the rest. The genes are TRBV5-1 and TRBJ1-2; 11 bases are shared with TRBD1. With V trimmed by 3 bases and J by 3 bases, 7 bases remained unmatched. Germline V lookup: CDR1 SGHRS, CDR2 YFSETQ. This CDR3 comprises 16 residues. The DNA read from the CDR3 is TGCGCCAGCAGCTCCCAAGGACAGGGGGCTGACTATGGC. This encodes CASSSQGQGADYG. The full CDR3 protein reads CASSSQGQGADYGYTF.

On this clone: The read comes to an end 3 residues before the CDR3 does, leaving the germline J gene to fill in the end. This sequence joins TRBV19 and TRBJ2-2; 12 positions match TRBD1. Germline V gives CDR1 LNHDA, CDR2 SQIVND (reference sequence). The CDR3 consists of 15 residues. The CDR3 protein is CASSGDRGLNSPLFF. The covered CDR3 bases are TGTGCCAGTAGTGGGGACAGGGGGCTTAATTCCCCG.

Of note for this clone: The observed sequence ends 3 residues before the CDR3 terminus, with the missing tail filled in from the germline J gene. The chain employs TRBV28 and TRBJ1-2, with 12 bases lining up with TRBD1. The germline V gene has CDR1 MDHEN and CDR2 SYDVKM. The CDR3 has 13 amino acids. V lost 5 bases, J lost 7 bases, and 2 bases stayed unmatched. This chain's CDR3 is CASSPGQGAGYTF. CDR3 bases read: TGTGCCAGCAGTCCGGGACAGGGGGCTGGC.

Regarding this clone: The read falls 3 residues short of the CDR3 end, and the missing part is taken from the germline J gene. V is TRBV6-1 and J is TRBJ1-6, with D perhaps TRBD1 (5 bases). The germline CDR1 and CDR2 sequences are MNHNS and SASEGT. The CDR3 has 16 residues. Between the trimmed V and J ends, which lost 4 bases and 12 bases, there was a span of 22 bases. Partial CDR3 DNA: TGTGCCAGCAGTGCAATCCTGACAGACCCGTTTAGACCC. This translates into CASSAILTDPFRP. The whole CDR3 sequence is CASSAILTDPFRPLHF.

Comment on this clone: The sequenced fragment ends 3 residues before the CDR3 boundary, so the rest is inferred from the germline J gene. This chain joins TRBV6-4 and TRBJ2-1; TRBD1 aligns across 11 bases. The CDR3 has 15 residues. The ends lost 3 bases at V and 7 bases at J; junction bases unmatched: 5. In germline, CDR1 is MRHNA, CDR2 SNTAGT. This chain's CDR3 is CASSESGTGGNEQFF. The sequenced part of the CDR3 DNA is TGTGCCAGCAGTGAATCCGGGACAGGGGGAAATGAG.

A note on this clone: The read ends 3 residues before the CDR3 terminus; that terminus is restored from the germline J gene. The chain has TRBV7-6 and TRBJ1-2; D unresolved. Germline values: CDR1 SGHVS, CDR2 FNYEAQ. The CDR3 spans 13 residues. The DNA read from the CDR3 is TGTGCCAGCAGCACCGGTCCTTCCTACGAC. As protein: CASSTGPSYD. The full CDR3 protein is CASSTGPSYDYTF.

Comment on this clone: The CDR3 is cut off 3 residues early in the read; its end comes from the germline J gene. The genes are TRBV20-1 and TRBJ2-7, with 7 positions matching TRBD2. CDR3 length equals 13 residues. Germline trimming cut 3 bases from V and 5 bases from J; bases unmatched to any gene: 7. Germline V gene lookup returns CDR1 DFQATT and CDR2 SNEGSKA (reference sequence). The sequenced part of the CDR3 DNA is TGCAGTGCTAGTCGGCGGGGGTGGGACGAG. Its protein is CSASRRGWDE. The CDR3 in its entirety is CSASRRGWDEQYF.

A note on this clone: The observed sequence ends 3 residues before the CDR3 terminus, with the missing tail filled in from the germline J gene. The chain has TRBV20-1 and TRBJ2-3; 7 bases align to TRBD1. In germline, CDR1 is DFQATT, CDR2 SNEGSKA (reference sequence). The length of the CDR3 is 12 residues. The CDR3 reads CSAPDRLETQYF. Incomplete CDR3 DNA: TGCAGTGCTCCGGACAGGTTAGAGACG.

The CDR3 DNA, read in part, is TGTGCCAGCAGCGCCACAGGAGATCAGCCC. Protein: CASSATGDQP. Given in full, the CDR3 is CASSATGDQPQHF. The chain couples TRBV2 to TRBJ1-5; the D gene is possibly TRBD1 (5 bases). Coverage ceases 3 residues before the CDR3 finishes, and the germline J gene fills in the end. Germline V CDR1 and CDR2: SNHLY, FYNNEI. Trimming stripped 6 bases from V and 5 bases from J, with 11 bases between. The CDR3 has 13 amino acids.

About this clone: The sequence runs out 3 residues before the end of the CDR3; the remainder is reconstructed from the germline J gene. The chain is built from TRBV7-7 and TRBJ2-1, with TRBD2 matching over 12 bases. The CDR3 spans 16 residues. Germline-derived CDR1 and CDR2 are SSHAT and FNYEAQ (reference sequence). Trimming cost V 6 bases and J 4 bases; bases outside gene matches: 7. The CDR3 DNA, read in part, is TGTGCCAGCAGTCCCCTAGCGGGGGGGTCATACAATGAG. The encoded protein is CASSPLAGGSYNE. The CDR3 in its entirety is CASSPLAGGSYNEQFF.